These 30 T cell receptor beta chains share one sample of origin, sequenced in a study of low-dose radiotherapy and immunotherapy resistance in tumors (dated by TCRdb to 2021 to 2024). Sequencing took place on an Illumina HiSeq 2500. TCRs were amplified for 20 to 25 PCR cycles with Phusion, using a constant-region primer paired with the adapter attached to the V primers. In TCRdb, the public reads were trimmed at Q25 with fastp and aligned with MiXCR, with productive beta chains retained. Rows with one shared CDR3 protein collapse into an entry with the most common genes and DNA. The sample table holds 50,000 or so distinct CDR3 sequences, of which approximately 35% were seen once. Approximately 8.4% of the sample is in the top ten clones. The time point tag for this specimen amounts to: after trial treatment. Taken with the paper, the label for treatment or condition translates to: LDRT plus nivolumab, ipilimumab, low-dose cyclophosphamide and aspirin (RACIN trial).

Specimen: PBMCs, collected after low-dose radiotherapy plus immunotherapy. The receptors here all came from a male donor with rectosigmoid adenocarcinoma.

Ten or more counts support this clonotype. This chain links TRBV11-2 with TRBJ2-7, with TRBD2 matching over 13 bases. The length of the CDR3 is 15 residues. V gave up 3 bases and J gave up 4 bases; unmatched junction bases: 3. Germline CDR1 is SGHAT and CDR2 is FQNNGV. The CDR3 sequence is CASSLTSGGTYEQYF. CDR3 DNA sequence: TGTGCCAGCAGCTTGACTAGCGGGGGGACATACGAGCAGTACTTC.

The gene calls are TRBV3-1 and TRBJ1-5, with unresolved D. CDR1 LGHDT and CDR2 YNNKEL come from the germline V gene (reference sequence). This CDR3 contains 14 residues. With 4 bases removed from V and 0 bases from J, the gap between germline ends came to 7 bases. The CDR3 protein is CASSPQVSNQPQHF. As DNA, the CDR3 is TGTGCCAGCAGCCCCCAAGTTAGCAATCAGCCCCAGCATTTT.

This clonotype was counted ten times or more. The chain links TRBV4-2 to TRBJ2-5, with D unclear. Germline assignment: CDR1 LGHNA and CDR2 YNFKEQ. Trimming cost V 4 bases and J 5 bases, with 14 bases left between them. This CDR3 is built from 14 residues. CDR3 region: CASSPLNGDETQYF. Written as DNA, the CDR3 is TGTGCCAGCAGCCCTCTTAATGGTGACGAGACCCAGTACTTC.

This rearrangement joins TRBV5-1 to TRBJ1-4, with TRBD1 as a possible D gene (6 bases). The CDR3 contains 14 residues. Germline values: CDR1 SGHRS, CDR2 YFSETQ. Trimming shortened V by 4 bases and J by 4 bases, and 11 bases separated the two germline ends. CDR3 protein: CASSMGQVNEKLFF. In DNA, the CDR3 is TGCGCCAGCAGCATGGGACAAGTTAATGAAAAACTGTTTTTT. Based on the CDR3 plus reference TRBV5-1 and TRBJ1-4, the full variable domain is KAGVTQTPRYLIKTRGQQVTLSCSPISGHRSVSWYQQTPGQGLQFLFEYFSETQRNKGNFPGRFSGRQFSNSRSEMNVSTLELGDSALYLCASSMGQVNEKLFFGSGTQLSVL.

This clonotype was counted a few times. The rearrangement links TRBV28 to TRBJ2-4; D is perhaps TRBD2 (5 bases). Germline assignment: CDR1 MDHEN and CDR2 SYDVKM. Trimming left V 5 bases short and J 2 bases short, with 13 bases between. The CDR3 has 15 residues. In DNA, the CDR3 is TGTGCCAGCAGTCAGGTTTGGGAGCCCAAAAACATTCAGTACTTC. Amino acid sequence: CASSQVWEPKNIQYF. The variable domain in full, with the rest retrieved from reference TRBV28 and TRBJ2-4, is DVKVTQSSRYLVKRTGEKVFLECVQDMDHENMFWYRQDPGLGLRLIYFSYDVKMKEKGDIPEGYSVSREKKERFSLILESASTNQTSMYLCASSQVWEPKNIQYFGAGTRLSVL.

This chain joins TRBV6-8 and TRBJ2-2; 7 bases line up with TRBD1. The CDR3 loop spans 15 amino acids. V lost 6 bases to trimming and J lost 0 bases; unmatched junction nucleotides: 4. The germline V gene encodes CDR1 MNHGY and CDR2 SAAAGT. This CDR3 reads CASRTGTANTGELFF. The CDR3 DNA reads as TGTGCCAGCAGAACCGGGACAGCGAACACCGGGGAGCTGTTTTTT.

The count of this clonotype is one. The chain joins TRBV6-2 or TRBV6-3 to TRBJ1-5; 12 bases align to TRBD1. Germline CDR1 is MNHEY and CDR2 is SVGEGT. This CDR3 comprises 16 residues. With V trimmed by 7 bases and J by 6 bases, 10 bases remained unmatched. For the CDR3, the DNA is TGTGCCAGCACCCTCCGGGACAGGGGGCCCCCTCAGCCCCAGCATTTT. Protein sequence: CASTLRDRGPPQPQHF.

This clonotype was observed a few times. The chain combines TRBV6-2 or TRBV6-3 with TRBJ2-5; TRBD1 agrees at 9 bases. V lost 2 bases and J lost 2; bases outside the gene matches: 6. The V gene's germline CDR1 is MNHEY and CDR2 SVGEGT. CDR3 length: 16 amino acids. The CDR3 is CASSYPPGQGQETQYF. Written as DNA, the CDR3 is TGTGCCAGCAGTTACCCTCCGGGACAGGGACAAGAGACCCAGTACTTC.

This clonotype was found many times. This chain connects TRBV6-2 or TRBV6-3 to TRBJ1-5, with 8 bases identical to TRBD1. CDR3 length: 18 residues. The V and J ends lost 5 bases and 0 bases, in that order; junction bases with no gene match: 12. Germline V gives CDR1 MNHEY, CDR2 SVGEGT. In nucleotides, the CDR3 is TGTGCCAGCAGTCGAATTGGGACAGGTTCGGATAGCAATCAGCCCCAGCATTTT. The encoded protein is CASSRIGTGSDSNQPQHF.

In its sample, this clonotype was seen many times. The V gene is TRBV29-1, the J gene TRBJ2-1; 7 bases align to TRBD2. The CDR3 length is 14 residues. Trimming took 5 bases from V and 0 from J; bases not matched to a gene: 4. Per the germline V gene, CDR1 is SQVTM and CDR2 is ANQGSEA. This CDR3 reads CSVTAGSSYNEQFF. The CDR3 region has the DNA TGCAGCGTTACAGCGGGGAGCTCCTACAATGAGCAGTTCTTC.

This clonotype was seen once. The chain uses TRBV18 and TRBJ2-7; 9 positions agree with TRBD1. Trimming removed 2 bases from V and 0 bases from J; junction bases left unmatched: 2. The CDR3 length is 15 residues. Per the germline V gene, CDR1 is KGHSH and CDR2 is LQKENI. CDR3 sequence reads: CASSPGQGSSYEQYF. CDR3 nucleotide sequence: TGTGCCAGCTCACCAGGACAGGGGTCCTCCTACGAGCAGTACTTC.

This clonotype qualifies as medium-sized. The CDR3 nucleotides read TGTGCCAGCAGTTTATGGATGGCGGGCCAAGAGACCCAGTACTTC. Its translation is CASSLWMAGQETQYF. The chain is built from TRBV28 and TRBJ2-5; the D gene is possibly TRBD2 (5 bases). The V and J ends lost 0 bases and 1 base respectively, with 9 bases between them. CDR3 length: 15 amino acids. CDR1 and CDR2 (germline): MDHEN, SYDVKM.

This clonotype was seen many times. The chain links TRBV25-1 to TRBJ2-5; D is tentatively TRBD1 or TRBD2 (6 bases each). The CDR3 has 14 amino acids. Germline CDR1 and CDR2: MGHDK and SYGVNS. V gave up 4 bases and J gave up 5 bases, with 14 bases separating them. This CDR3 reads CASSGGALGETQYF. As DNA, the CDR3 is TGTGCCAGCAGTGGGGGGGCCCTGGGGGAGACCCAGTACTTC.

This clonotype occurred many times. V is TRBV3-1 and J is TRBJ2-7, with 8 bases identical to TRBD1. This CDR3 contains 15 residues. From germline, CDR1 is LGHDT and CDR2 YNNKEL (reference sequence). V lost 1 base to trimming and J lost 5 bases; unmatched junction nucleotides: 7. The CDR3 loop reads CASSQGWTGSNEQYF. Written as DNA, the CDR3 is TGTGCCAGCAGCCAAGGCTGGACAGGGAGCAACGAGCAGTACTTC.

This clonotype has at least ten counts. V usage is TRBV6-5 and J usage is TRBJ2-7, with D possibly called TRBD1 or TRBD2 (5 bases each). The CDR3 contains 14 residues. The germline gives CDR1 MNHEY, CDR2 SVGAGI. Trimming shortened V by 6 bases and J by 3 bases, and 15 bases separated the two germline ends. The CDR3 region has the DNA TGTGCCAGCAGACGACCGGGACGGAACTACGAGCAGTACTTC. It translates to CASRRPGRNYEQYF.

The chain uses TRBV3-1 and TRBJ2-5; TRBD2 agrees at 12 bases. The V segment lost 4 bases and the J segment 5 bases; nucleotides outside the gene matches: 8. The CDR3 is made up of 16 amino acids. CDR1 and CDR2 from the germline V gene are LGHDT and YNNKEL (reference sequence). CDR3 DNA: TGTGCCAGCAGCCGACCGGGACTAGCGGGCGGTGAGACCCAGTACTTC. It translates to CASSRPGLAGGETQYF.

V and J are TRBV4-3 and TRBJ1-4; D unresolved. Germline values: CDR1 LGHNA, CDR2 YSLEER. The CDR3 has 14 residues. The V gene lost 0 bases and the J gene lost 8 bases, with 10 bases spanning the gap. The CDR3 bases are TGCGCCAGCAGCCAAGACCTTGGTACAGAAAAACTGTTTTTT. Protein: CASSQDLGTEKLFF.

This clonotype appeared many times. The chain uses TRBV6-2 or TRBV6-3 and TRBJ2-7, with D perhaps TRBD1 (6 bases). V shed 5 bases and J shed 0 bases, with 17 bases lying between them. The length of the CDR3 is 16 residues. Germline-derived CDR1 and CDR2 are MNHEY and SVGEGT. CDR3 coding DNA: TGTGCCAGCAGTGAAGATGCAGGGGCGAGCTCCTACGAGCAGTACTTC. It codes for CASSEDAGASSYEQYF.

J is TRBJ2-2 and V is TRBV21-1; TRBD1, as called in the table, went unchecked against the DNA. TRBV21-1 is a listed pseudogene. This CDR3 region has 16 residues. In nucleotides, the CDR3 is TGTGCCAGCAGCAAAGAGGACGCCACCCGGGCCGGGGAGCTGTTTTTT. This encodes CASSKEDATRAGELFF.

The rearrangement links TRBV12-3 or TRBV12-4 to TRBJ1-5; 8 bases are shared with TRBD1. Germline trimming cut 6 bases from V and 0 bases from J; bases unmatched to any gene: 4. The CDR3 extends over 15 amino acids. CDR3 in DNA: TGTGCCAGCAGCCGGGACAGGTCTAGCAATCAGCCCCAGCATTTT. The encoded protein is CASSRDRSSNQPQHF.

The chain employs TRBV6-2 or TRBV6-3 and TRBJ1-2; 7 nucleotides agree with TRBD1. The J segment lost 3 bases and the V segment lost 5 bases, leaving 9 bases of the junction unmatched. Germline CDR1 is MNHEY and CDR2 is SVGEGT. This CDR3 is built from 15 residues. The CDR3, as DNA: TGTGCCAGCAGTGAAAGACCGACAGGGTACTATGGCTACACCTTC. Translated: CASSERPTGYYGYTF.

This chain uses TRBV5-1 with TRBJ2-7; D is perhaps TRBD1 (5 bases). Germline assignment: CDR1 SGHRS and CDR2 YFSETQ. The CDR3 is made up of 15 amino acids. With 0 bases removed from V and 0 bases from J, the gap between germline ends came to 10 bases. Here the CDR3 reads CASSLVQGASYEQYF. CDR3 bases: TGCGCCAGCAGCTTGGTTCAGGGCGCCTCCTACGAGCAGTACTTC.

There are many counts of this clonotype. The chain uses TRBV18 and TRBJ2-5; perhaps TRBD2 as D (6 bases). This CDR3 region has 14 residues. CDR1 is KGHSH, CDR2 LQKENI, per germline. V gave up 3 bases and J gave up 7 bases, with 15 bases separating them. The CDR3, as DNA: TGTGCCAGCTCACCTTATGATACGGAGGGGACCCAGTACTTC. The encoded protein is CASSPYDTEGTQYF.

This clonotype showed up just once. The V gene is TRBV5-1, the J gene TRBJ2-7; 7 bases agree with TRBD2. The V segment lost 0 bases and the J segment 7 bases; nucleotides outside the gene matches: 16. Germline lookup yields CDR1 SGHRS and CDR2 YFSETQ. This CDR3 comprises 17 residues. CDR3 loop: CASSLDPGGRRNEEQYF. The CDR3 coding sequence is TGCGCCAGCAGCTTGGATCCGGGGGGACGTCGGAACGAAGAGCAGTACTTC.

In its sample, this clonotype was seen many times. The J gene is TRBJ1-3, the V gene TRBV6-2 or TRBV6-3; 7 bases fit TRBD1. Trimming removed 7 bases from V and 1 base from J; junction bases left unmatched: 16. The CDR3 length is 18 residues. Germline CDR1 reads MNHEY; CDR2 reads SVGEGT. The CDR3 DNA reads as TGTGCCAGCACCGACTCGGGCCGGACAGGACGTTCTGGAAACACCATATATTTT. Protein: CASTDSGRTGRSGNTIYF.

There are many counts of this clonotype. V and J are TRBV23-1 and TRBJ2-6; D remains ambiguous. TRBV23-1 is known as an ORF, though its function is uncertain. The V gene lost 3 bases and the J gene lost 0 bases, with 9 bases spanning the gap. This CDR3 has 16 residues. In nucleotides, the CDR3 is TGCGCCAGCAGTCATACAGATAACTCTGGGGCCAACGTCCTGACTTTC. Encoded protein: CASSHTDNSGANVLTF.

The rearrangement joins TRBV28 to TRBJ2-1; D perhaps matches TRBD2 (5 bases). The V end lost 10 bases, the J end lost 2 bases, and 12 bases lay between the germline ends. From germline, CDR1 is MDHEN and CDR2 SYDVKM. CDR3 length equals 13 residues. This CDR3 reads CATTPGAYNEQFF. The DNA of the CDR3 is TGTGCCACGACCCCCGGGGCCTACAATGAGCAGTTCTTC.

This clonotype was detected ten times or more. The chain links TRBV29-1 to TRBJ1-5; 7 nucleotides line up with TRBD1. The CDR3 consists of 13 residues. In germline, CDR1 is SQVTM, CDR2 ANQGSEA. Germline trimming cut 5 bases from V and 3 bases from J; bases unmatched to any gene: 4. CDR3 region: CSVRQGPNQPQHF. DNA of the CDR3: TGCAGCGTTCGACAGGGTCCCAATCAGCCCCAGCATTTT.

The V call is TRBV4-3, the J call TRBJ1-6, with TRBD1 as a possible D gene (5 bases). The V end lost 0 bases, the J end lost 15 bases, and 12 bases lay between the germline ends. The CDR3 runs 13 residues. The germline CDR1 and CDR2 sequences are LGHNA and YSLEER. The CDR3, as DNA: TGCGCCAGCAGCCAAGAAGGGGCCAATATCCTCCACTTT. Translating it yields CASSQEGANILHF.

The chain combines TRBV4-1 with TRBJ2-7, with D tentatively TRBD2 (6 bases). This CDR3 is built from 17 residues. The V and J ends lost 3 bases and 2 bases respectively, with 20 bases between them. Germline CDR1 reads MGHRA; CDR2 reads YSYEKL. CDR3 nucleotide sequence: TGCGCCAGCAGCCACCCATCCTTCGGGGGAGCGGCCTACGAGCAGTACTTC. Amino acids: CASSHPSFGGAAYEQYF.